This entry describes one T cell receptor (beta chain). Only a few counts were recorded for this clone. What this receptor recognizes is not known. The input lacks base qualities; no much larger clone sits a single base away. This specimen belongs to a study of beta chain features in type 1 diabetes (dated by TCRdb to the late 2010s). With respect to the entire study: Mean age, gender distribution, total cell number and subset yield were not different between patients and healthy donors. The study compared TCRB repertoires of sorted circulating CD4+ T cell subsets between recently diagnosed type 1 diabetes patients and matched healthy donors. Whereas all 30 or so donors provided naive and central memory subsets, regulatory and stem cell-like memory subsets were isolated from just 8 patients and about eight healthy donors. A total of some 100,000,000 sorted cells were examined across all samples, and a strong correlation was observed between cell number per subset and RNA yield.

A single peripheral blood draw of around 0.11 L on average was collected from each donor into heparinised tubes. A BD FACSAria II and a panel including CD45RO, CCR7, CD25, CD127, CD95 and CD27 were used to sort naive, central memory, regulatory and stem cell-like memory CD4+ T cells. Every sorted population had a purity above 95%. Right away, PBMCs were isolated by Lymphoprep density gradient centrifugation and were stained directly, with no culture step. So that batch effects would be minimized, each experiment stained and sorted samples in pairs, pairing one healthy donor with one patient. The High Capacity cDNA Reverse Transcription Kit was used to reverse transcribe all of the isolated RNA, meaning that expressed TCRB transcripts were what got sequenced. Deep immunoSEQ sequencing was performed on naive, central memory and regulatory T cell samples, with an average of approximately 4 million total reads per sample. Sorted cells were lysed in RLT buffer and RNA was extracted with DNase-treated RNeasy Micro or Mini kits, depending on cell number. Each cell subset was processed on its own to prevent cross-contamination, while patient and healthy donor samples were processed together. The immunoSEQ multiplex PCR was used to amplify TCRB sequences from cDNA, generating 87-bp fragments that spanned the CDR3 region. The amplicons were sequenced using the Illumina HiSeq platform. For the original study's pipeline: Synthetic template baselines were used to correct PCR bias computationally, reads within Hamming distance 2 were collapsed together, and singletons that could not be merged were discarded. Reads were aligned against IMGT to assign V, D and J genes, CDR3 length and insertions or deletions at six rearrangement sites. Clonotype counts were normalized to sorted cell number within each subset before computing true diversity and Gini coefficients with the tcR R package. The overlap coefficient, calculated on TCRB nucleotide sequences, was used to measure repertoire sharing. Out-of-frame TCRB sequences from naive cells were analyzed to stand in for the pre-selection repertoire. TCRdb limited this immuneACCESS table to in-frame rearrangements with V and J called. A share of clones is missing; checked studies link under half to unresolved V genes, and the rest is unexplained. That table gives V, J and clone size, and the DNA gave D and trimming. The table for this sample lists about 900,000 clones; roughly 15% of them were counted only once. The top ten constitute about 0.02% of the sample.

The full study reports these points: Sequencing cDNA rather than genomic DNA could over-represent highly expressing activated cells, although activation and CD3 levels did not differ between groups. Only small numbers of individuals were included in the HLA sub-analyses, which left unresolved whether HLA type had any influence on TCRB rearrangement. Type 1 diabetes patients showed a moderate but significant shortening of TCRB CDR3 length in all four CD4+ subsets. The naive, central memory and regulatory TCRB repertoires appeared to resemble one another more closely among patients than among healthy donors. PCR may preferentially amplify shorter templates, but because patient and control samples were amplified and corrected together, any resulting skew would affect both groups equally. Patients with type 1 diabetes made fewer insertions and deleted more nucleotides at VDJ recombination sites, implying thymic rearrangement abnormalities.

Cut back by 4 bases and 4 bases, the V and J ends lie 7 bases apart. Taken from the germline V gene, the CDR1 and CDR2 loops are MDHEN and SYDVKM. There are 12 amino acids in the CDR3, from cysteine to phenylalanine inclusive. Only the CDR3 DNA stays, 36 bases, in frame from base 1. Input material: naive CD4+ T cells from blood. The cell subset or site label of this sample denotes: true naive CD4+ T cells. The rearrangement combines TRBV28 with TRBJ1-2; the D gene lacks a confident call. The sequence came from a woman between 18 and 29 years old in good health. CDR3 reads: CASSSQTYGYTF. The DNA is TGTGCCAGCAGTTCGCAGACCTATGGCTACACCTTC.